A selection of T cell receptor beta chains follows, all from one sample in a study of vaccination and CD4 T cells after COVID-19. These receptors' antigens are unknown. TCRdb re-called the PCR reads with MiXCR, one entry per CDR3 protein. The sample carries just over 14,000 distinct CDR3 sequences, about 47% recorded once. The sample comprised CD4+ T cells from blood, cultured in vitro. Receptors were obtained from a human donor who had recovered from COVID-19. The CDR3 runs from the conserved cysteine through the conserved F or W. D genes are given only for firm matches. A clone size is listed for some rows: how often the clone was seen (once, few, many), or a class if it is expanded.

J gene	D gene	clone size	V gene	CDR3 DNA	CDR3 protein
TRBJ1-6	-	-	TRBV2	TGTGCCAGCAAAAGGGAGATAGGGAATTCACCCCTCCACTTT	CASKREIGNSPLHF
TRBJ2-7	TRBD2	-	TRBV7-3	TGTGCCAGCAGCTTAAACGGCGGGAGTGAAGAGCAGTACTTC	CASSLNGGSEEQYF
TRBJ1-5	-	few	TRBV2	TGTGCCAGCGAACAGGGAGGAAATCAGCCCCAGCATTTT	CASEQGGNQPQHF
TRBJ2-3	TRBD1	-	TRBV18	TGTGCCAGCAGAGGACAGGGCTCTAGCACAGATACGCAGTATTTT	CASRGQGSSTDTQYF
TRBJ1-1	TRBD1	-	TRBV10-3	TGTGCCATCAGCTCCGGGGACAGGGCAACTGAAGCTTTCTTT	CAISSGDRATEAFF
TRBJ1-6	-	-	TRBV11-2	TGTGCCAGCAGCTTAGGGGGCCGGTATAATTCACCCCTCCACTTT	CASSLGGRYNSPLHF
TRBJ2-3	-	-	TRBV27	TGTGCCAGCGGGTTTAAGAGGGCCACAGATACGCAGTATTTT	CASGFKRATDTQYF
TRBJ2-1	TRBD2	once	TRBV20-1	TGCAGTGCCCCTAACGCGGGAGGTTCCTACAATGAGCAGTTCTTC	CSAPNAGGSYNEQFF
TRBJ1-2	-	-	TRBV19	TGTGCCAGTAGTATGGGAACCTATGGCTACACCTTC	CASSMGTYGYTF
TRBJ1-6	-	-	TRBV5-1	TGCGCCAGCAGCTCATCTATCCCGGGGAATTCACCCCTCCACTTT	CASSSSIPGNSPLHF
TRBJ2-1	TRBD2	-	TRBV7-3	TGTGCCAGCAGCTTAGGCGGGACTAGCGGCAGGCACAATGAGCAGTTCTTC	CASSLGGTSGRHNEQFF
TRBJ2-2	TRBD1	-	TRBV7-3	TGTGCCAGCAGTTTCACAGGGGAGCGCACCGGGGAGCTGTTTTTT	CASSFTGERTGELFF
TRBJ1-1	-	-	TRBV30	TGTGCCTGGACCCGGGGGGTGAACACTGAAGCTTTCTTT	CAWTRGVNTEAFF
TRBJ2-3	-	once	TRBV5-1	TGCGCCAGCAGCAACAGGGCGGGGGGCACAGATACGCAGTATTTT	CASSNRAGGTDTQYF
TRBJ1-1	TRBD1	-	TRBV6-1	TGTGCCAGCAGACGAAACAGGGGCGACACTGAAGCTCTCTTT	CASRRNRGDTEALF
TRBJ2-2	-	-	TRBV19	TGTGCCAGTAGTGCCCGACTTGACACCGGGGAGCTGTTTTTT	CASSARLDTGELFF
TRBJ2-2	TRBD2	-	TRBV15	TGTGCCACCAGCGCTACAGCGGGAGTAAGGACCGGGGAGCTGTTTTTT	CATSATAGVRTGELFF
TRBJ2-3	-	-	TRBV20-1	TGCAGTGCCCAATACAGGGTAGCAGATACGCAGTATTTT	CSAQYRVADTQYF
TRBJ2-1	TRBD1	-	TRBV6-5	TGTGCCAGCAGTTACAGTGGGACAGGGTTCCGGGAGCAGTTCTTC	CASSYSGTGFREQFF
TRBJ2-5	-	-	TRBV2	TGTGCCAGCGCCAGGACGGACTTACAAGAGACCCAGTACTTC	CASARTDLQETQYF
TRBJ1-5	-	-	TRBV19	TGTGCCAGTACCGTAGGTTATAGCAATCAGCCCCAGCATTTT	CASTVGYSNQPQHF
TRBJ2-2	-	-	TRBV20-1	TGCAGTGCTAACACTCTCGCGAACACCGGGGAGCTGTTTTTT	CSANTLANTGELFF
TRBJ1-6	TRBD1	few	TRBV27	TGTGCCAGCACCAGGGACAGGGATAATTCACCCCTCCACTTT	CASTRDRDNSPLHF
TRBJ2-3	-	-	TRBV20-1	TGCAGTGCTAGAATGCTGAGGATCGGTTTGGATACGCAGTATTTT	CSARMLRIGLDTQYF
TRBJ2-1	-	-	TRBV10-1	TGCGCCAGCAGTGACCCCCTCGGAGGGAATGAGCAGTTCTTC	CASSDPLGGNEQFF
TRBJ2-5	-	-	TRBV11-1	TGTGCCAGCAGCCCTCGAGGAGAGACCCAGTACTTC	CASSPRGETQYF
TRBJ2-5	-	-	TRBV20-1	TGCAGTGCTAGGGGGCTAGCGAGGGCCCAGTACTTC	CSARGLARAQYF
TRBJ1-3	-	-	TRBV20-1	TGCAGTGCTAGAGATCGAAGGGGGATAGCCAAAAACACCATATATTTT	CSARDRRGIAKNTIYF
TRBJ1-5	-	-	TRBV28	TGTGCCAGCAGTTTATCTGGGGGTTTCCCAGGGCAGCCCCAGCATTTT	CASSLSGGFPGQPQHF
TRBJ2-5	-	-	TRBV19	TGTGCCAGTAGTGGGTCGTACCAAGAGACCCAGTACTTC	CASSGSYQETQYF
TRBJ1-2	-	few	TRBV29-1	TGCAGCGTTGTCGACGACCCTAACTATGGCTACACCTTC	CSVVDDPNYGYTF
TRBJ2-7	-	-	TRBV6-2/TRBV6-3	TGTGCCAGCAGTTACTCCTTGGTCGGTCACTCCTACGAGCAGTACTTC	CASSYSLVGHSYEQYF
TRBJ2-7	TRBD2	-	TRBV5-1	TGCGCCAGCAGCTACGGGCTAGCGGGAGGAGGTGCCGAGCAGTACTTC	CASSYGLAGGGAEQYF
TRBJ2-1	-	-	TRBV12-3/TRBV12-4	TGTGCCAGCAGTCGGGAAGGGGCGAAGATTTACAATGAGCAGTTCTTC	CASSREGAKIYNEQFF